This TCR beta chain was documented in a study of T cell responses to AZD1222 COVID-19 vaccine. Study results and limitations: Donors were chiefly white British, with a greater number of females, and clonal diversity was perhaps underestimated.

J gave up 0 bases and V 0 bases, and 9 bases lay outside the gene matches. This CDR3 region has 19 residues. Per germline, CDR1 LNHDA and CDR2 SQIVND (reference sequence). Assay: immunoSEQ multiplex PCR; the TCRdb copy retains only in-frame clones and omits some. Here the sample spans 75,000 to 90,000 clones, about 78% being singletons. In this sample, this clone turned up once. Antigen specificity is unknown. This specimen consisted of peripheral blood, obtained on day 0 of AZD1222 vaccination. The chain employs TRBV19 and TRBJ2-1; 9 positions match TRBD2. The TCR originated in an adult in good health. CDR3 sequence: CASSIDGAGGWSSYNEQFF. DNA of the CDR3: TGTGCCAGTAGTATAGATGGGGCGGGAGGGTGGAGCTCCTACAATGAGCAGTTCTTC.